The sequence of this T cell receptor (beta chain) was determined in a study of T cells after yellow fever vaccination. Overall study: For low cell numbers, libraries were made with SMART-Seq v4 Ultra Low Input. Findings and caveats of the study: Abundant clonotypes from the bulk population could get into FACS-sorted repertoires as contaminants. Detected again after the booster were most primary-vaccination clones, at 95% to 97% CD4 and 88% CD8.

The CDR3 has 16 amino acids. V shed 5 bases and J 5 bases; nucleotides not matched to a gene: 8. CDR1 and CDR2 from the germline V gene are SGHAT and FQNNGV. This clonotype was seen a handful of times. Its target is unknown. TCR cDNA was made by 5'RACE template switching, adding a universal primer site and UMIs. MiXCR, run by TCRdb on the 5' RACE reads, gives a single entry per CDR3 protein. There are about 430,000 distinct CDR3 sequences in the sample; 15% to 20% occur only once, and 18% lies in the top ten. The V and J genes are TRBV11-2 and TRBJ2-5; 13 nucleotides match TRBD2. This TCR derives from a man younger than 35 who received the YFV17D yellow fever vaccine. Source: PBMCs, taken before the yellow fever booster vaccination. The CDR3 protein is CASSAGTSGEGETQYF. CDR3 sequence (DNA): TGTGCCAGCAGCGCCGGGACTAGCGGGGAGGGGGAGACCCAGTACTTC. Looking up the rest from reference TRBV11-2 and TRBJ2-5 gives the full variable domain: EAGVAQSPRYKIIEKRQSVAFWCNPISGHATLYWYQQILGQGPKLLIQFQNNGVVDDSQLPKDRFSAERLKGVDSTLKIQPAKLEDSAVYLCASSAGTSGEGETQYFGPGTRLLVL.